Listed here are 14 T cell receptor beta chains from one sample, sequenced in a study of early T cells in non-severe SARS-CoV-2 infection. TCRdb re-called the 5' RACE reads with MiXCR, one entry per CDR3 protein. The sample has about 84,000 distinct CDR3 sequences, about 12% seen once. What was sequenced was whole blood. The receptor set was obtained from an adult who was a healthcare worker with PCR-confirmed SARS-CoV-2 infection or an uninfected control (not recorded which).

This clonotype came up many times. The genes are TRBV7-9 and TRBJ2-1, with D tentatively TRBD1 or TRBD2 (5 bases each). From germline, CDR1 is SEHNR and CDR2 FQNEAQ (reference sequence). CDR3 length: 16 amino acids. Trimming removed 5 bases at V and 1 base at J, with 15 bases between. CDR3 in amino acids: CASSPLGTSSYNEQFF. The CDR3 nucleotides read TGTGCCAGCAGCCCCCTCGGGACGTCGTCCTACAATGAGCAGTTCTTC.

This clonotype was counted between two and nine times. This chain uses TRBV7-6 with TRBJ2-1; 14 positions match TRBD2. The CDR3 extends over 14 amino acids. Trimming cost V 5 bases and J 8 bases; bases outside gene matches: 2. CDR1 and CDR2 from the germline V gene are SGHVS and FNYEAQ. The CDR3 DNA reads as TGTGCCAGCAGCCGACTAGCGGGAGGGTATGAGCAGTTCTTC. Translated, it gives CASSRLAGGYEQFF.

This clonotype occurred a few times. The chain uses TRBV6-2 or TRBV6-3 and TRBJ2-1; D not certain. V dropped 8 bases and J dropped 13 bases, with 21 bases sitting between them. Germline CDR1 reads MNHEY; CDR2 reads SVGEGT. The CDR3 is 13 residues long. CDR3 nucleotide sequence: TGTGCCAGCTCCTGGCTGGCTAACGATAACCAGTTCTTC. This sequence encodes CASSWLANDNQFF.

This clonotype was counted at least ten times. The J gene is TRBJ2-7, the V gene TRBV3-1; TRBD1 might be the D (5 bases). The CDR3 spans 12 residues. Trimming stripped 6 bases from V and 7 bases from J, with 13 bases between. Germline-derived CDR1 and CDR2 are LGHDT and YNNKEL (reference sequence). CDR3 nucleotides: TGTGCCAGCAGACGCCCAGGACAAGAGCAGTACTTC. It translates to CASRRPGQEQYF.

This clonotype was found many times. The chain recombines TRBV29-1 with TRBJ2-2; 7 positions match TRBD2. The germline CDR1 and CDR2 sequences are SQVTM and ANQGSEA. Trimming removed 4 bases from V and 4 bases from J; junction bases left unmatched: 9. There are 15 residues in the CDR3. This CDR3 reads CSVVSGKEGTGELFF. CDR3 DNA: TGCAGCGTTGTAAGCGGGAAAGAGGGCACCGGGGAGCTGTTTTTT.

The chain uses TRBV14 and TRBJ2-1; a weak D match, TRBD1 (5 bases). This CDR3 has 13 residues. The germline V and J ends were trimmed by 4 bases and 7 bases, with 11 bases remaining between them. Germline V gene lookup returns CDR1 SGHDN and CDR2 FVKESK. The CDR3 sequence is CASSRIGVNEQFF. CDR3 coding DNA: TGTGCCAGCAGCCGAATAGGGGTTAATGAGCAGTTCTTC.

The genes are TRBV13 and TRBJ2-2, with TRBD1 matching 7 bases. V shed 5 bases, J shed 2 bases, and the junction held 8 bases outside the gene matches. Germline CDR1 is PRHDT and CDR2 is FYEKMQ (reference sequence). This CDR3 has 16 residues. The CDR3 sequence: CASSAYRGPNTGELFF. DNA for the CDR3: TGTGCCAGCAGCGCCTACAGGGGACCCAACACCGGGGAGCTGTTTTTT.

Concerning this clonotype itself: A junction boundary mismatches the germline segment, possibly from a read error. This chain links TRBV11-2 with TRBJ2-4; 9 bases match TRBD2. The CDR3 length is 15 residues. Per the germline V gene, CDR1 is SGHAT and CDR2 is FQNNGV. The CDR3 bases are TGTGCCAGCAGTCCAACGGGACTAGCCAAAATCATTCAGTACTTC. Translated: CASSPTGLAKIIQYF.

This clonotype was seen repeatedly, ten times or more. The chain couples TRBV30 to TRBJ2-3; 8 bases line up with TRBD2. V lost 0 bases and J lost 5; bases outside the gene matches: 7. Germline V lookup: CDR1 GTSNPN, CDR2 SVGIG (reference sequence). This CDR3 has 15 amino acids. The CDR3 DNA reads TGTGCCTGGAGTGTTAGCGGGAACGTGGGAGATACGCAGTATTTT. Protein product: CAWSVSGNVGDTQYF.

This rearrangement joins TRBV29-1 to TRBJ2-3, with D unresolved. V was cut by 4 bases and J by 0 bases, with 8 bases left in between. In germline, CDR1 is SQVTM, CDR2 ANQGSEA. The CDR3 is made up of 13 amino acids. The CDR3 DNA is TGCAGCGTTGCGTCACCAAGCACAGATACGCAGTATTTT. This gives the protein CSVASPSTDTQYF.

This clonotype was observed many times. The chain combines TRBV10-3 with TRBJ1-2, with D possibly TRBD1 on 5 matching bases. Trimming removed 0 bases at V and 2 bases at J, with 10 bases between. The germline gives CDR1 ENHRY, CDR2 SYGVKD. This CDR3 region has 15 residues. CDR3 bases: TGTGCCATCAGTGAGTCGAGGGAGGGGAACTATGGCTACACCTTC. Protein product: CAISESREGNYGYTF.

This chain links TRBV20-1 with TRBJ1-5; D uncertain. Between the trimmed V and J ends, which lost 6 bases and 0 bases, there was a span of 12 bases. Germline lookup yields CDR1 DFQATT and CDR2 SNEGSKA (reference sequence). This CDR3 spans 14 amino acids. CDR3 amino acids: CSALGPFSNQPQHF. The DNA for the CDR3 is TGCAGTGCCCTCGGACCCTTTAGCAATCAGCCCCAGCATTTT.

The chain combines TRBV12-3 or TRBV12-4 with TRBJ1-5; D might be TRBD1 (6 bases). This CDR3 region has 17 residues. Trimming cost V 4 bases and J 1 base, with 17 bases left between them. This CDR3 is CASSSRQELVSNQPQHF. In DNA form, the CDR3 reads TGTGCCAGCAGTTCCAGACAGGAACTGGTGAGCAATCAGCCCCAGCATTTT.

The sample holds a few counts of this clonotype. The V call is TRBV14, the J call TRBJ2-7; D might be TRBD2 (6 bases). The germline CDR1 and CDR2 sequences are SGHDN and FVKESK. The germline V and J ends were trimmed by 2 bases and 4 bases, with 9 bases remaining between them. This CDR3 is built from 13 residues. CDR3 residues: CASSQLAPYEQYF. Here the CDR3 DNA reads TGTGCCAGCAGCCAACTAGCGCCGTACGAGCAGTACTTC. The full variable domain, its missing parts supplied by reference TRBV14 and TRBJ2-7, is EAGVTQFPSHSVIEKGQTVTLRCDPISGHDNLYWYRRVMGKEIKFLLHFVKESKQDESGMPNNRFLAERTGGTYSTLKVQPAELEDSGVYFCASSQLAPYEQYFGPGTRLTVT.